These T cell receptor beta chains were read from a single sample in a study of regulatory T cells in long-lasting Graves disease. TCRdb re-derived calls from the multiplex PCR reads in MiXCR, one entry per CDR3 protein. The table shows 510,000 or so distinct CDR3 sequences, with around 13% occurring only once. These data were also filed under a second study, of T cells in Graves' hyperthyroidism and ophthalmopathy.

This specimen was peripheral blood mononuclear cells (PBMCs), taken at new diagnosis, from a patient treated with antithyroid drugs. These receptors were obtained from a woman aged 25 to 39 with Graves disease. Both conserved end residues are part of each CDR3. Each record gives: V gene, clone size, D gene, J gene, CDR3 protein, CDR3 DNA. A D gene is named only where the DNA matches it firmly. The listing skips clone size in some rows; elsewhere it reads once, few, many or a size class.

>TRBV12-3/TRBV12-4|-|-|TRBJ2-5
CASSSQIETQYF
TGTGCCAGCAGTTCACAGATAGAGACCCAGTACTTC
>TRBV24-1|-|TRBD1|TRBJ2-7
CATGKKGAVDEQYF
TGTGCCACCGGAAAGAAGGGGGCGGTGGACGAGCAGTACTTC
>TRBV20-1|many|TRBD2|TRBJ2-1
CSASPGLGHNEQFF
TGCAGTGCGAGCCCGGGACTAGGTCACAATGAGCAGTTCTTC
>TRBV9|-|-|TRBJ2-1
CASSVGWSGNEQFF
TGTGCCAGCAGCGTAGGATGGTCGGGTAATGAGCAGTTCTTC
>TRBV5-1|many|TRBD2|TRBJ2-7
CASRGLAGGSSYEQYF
TGCGCCAGCCGGGGACTAGCGGGAGGCAGCTCCTACGAGCAGTACTTC
>TRBV18|few|-|TRBJ2-7
CASSPRSGTGSYEQYF
TGTGCCAGCTCACCGCGATCCGGGACTGGCTCCTACGAGCAGTACTTC
>TRBV2|-|-|TRBJ2-2
CASSRVGAGELFF
TGTGCCAGTTCCAGGGTCGGGGCCGGGGAGCTGTTTTTT
>TRBV7-9|-|TRBD2|TRBJ2-1
CASSQTSLRRERNEQFF
TGTGCCAGCAGCCAGACCAGTTTGAGGCGGGAGAGGAATGAGCAGTTCTTC
>TRBV20-1|many|-|TRBJ1-1
CSARRGARTEAFF
TGCAGTGCTAGAAGAGGGGCGAGAACTGAAGCTTTCTTT
>TRBV29-1|-|-|TRBJ1-1
CSVWVLNTEAFF
TGCAGCGTTTGGGTCTTGAACACTGAAGCTTTCTTT
>TRBV6-5|-|-|TRBJ1-1
CASSYSTRGFTEAFF
TGTGCCAGCAGTTACTCGACTCGGGGCTTCACTGAAGCTTTCTTT
>TRBV6-2/TRBV6-3|many|TRBD2|TRBJ2-3
CASRLLTSGISTDTQYF
TGTGCCAGCAGACTCTTGACTAGCGGGATTAGCACAGATACGCAGTATTTT
>TRBV30|few|TRBD2|TRBJ2-5
CAWSVYSTSGRETQYF
TGTGCCTGGAGTGTATATTCTACTAGCGGGAGGGAGACCCAGTACTTC
>TRBV20-1|-|-|TRBJ2-7
CSASRTERFYEQYF
TGCAGTGCTAGTAGGACAGAAAGGTTCTACGAGCAGTACTTC
>TRBV18|many|-|TRBJ1-1
CASSPGTLPEAFF
TGTGCCAGCTCACCAGGGACACTACCCGAAGCTTTCTTT
>TRBV24-1|many|TRBD1|TRBJ2-5
CATSDPRAGGETQYF
TGTGCCACCAGTGATCCCCGAGCAGGGGGAGAGACCCAGTACTTC
>TRBV19|many|TRBD1|TRBJ1-1
CASSPLRQGVTEAFF
TGTGCCAGTAGTCCCCTAAGACAGGGGGTCACTGAAGCTTTCTTT
>TRBV20-1|many|TRBD2|TRBJ2-2
CSANSGRGTGELFF
TGCAGTGCAAACAGCGGGAGGGGTACCGGGGAGCTGTTTTTT
>TRBV7-9|many|-|TRBJ1-1
CASSSTTREAFF
TGTGCCAGCAGCTCAACCACAAGAGAGGCTTTCTTT
>TRBV7-2|many|-|TRBJ1-1
CASSYTLGTEAFF
TGTGCCAGCAGTTATACCCTGGGCACTGAAGCTTTCTTT
>TRBV2|many|-|TRBJ2-5
CASNPASSPSHQETQYF
TGTGCCAGCAATCCAGCCTCGTCGCCGTCGCACCAAGAGACCCAGTACTTC
>TRBV4-1|many|-|TRBJ2-1
CASSQGGVRPYNEQFF
TGCGCCAGCAGCCAAGGCGGGGTTCGGCCCTACAATGAGCAGTTCTTC
>TRBV11-3|many|-|TRBJ2-7
CASSQRTGPLSSYEQYF
TGTGCCAGCAGCCAACGAACAGGGCCCCTCTCCTCCTACGAGCAGTACTTC
>TRBV20-1|many|-|TRBJ2-7
CSARDPYKGNEQYF
TGCAGTGCTAGAGATCCCTATAAAGGTAACGAGCAGTACTTC
>TRBV3-1|many|-|TRBJ2-2
CASSPRGTGNTGELFF
TGTGCCAGCAGCCCCCGAGGGACGGGAAACACCGGGGAGCTGTTTTTT
>TRBV12-3/TRBV12-4|-|TRBD2|TRBJ2-1
CASSLRGLAGAPYNEQFF
TGTGCCAGCAGTTTGAGGGGCCTAGCGGGAGCTCCCTACAATGAGCAGTTCTTC
>TRBV4-1|few|-|TRBJ1-2
CASSQDPRVDGYTF
TGCGCCAGCAGCCAAGATCCCAGGGTGGATGGCTACACCTTC
>TRBV4-1|few|-|TRBJ2-3
CASSQDPTGAARVTQYF
TGCGCCAGCAGCCAAGATCCAACAGGCGCGGCCCGGGTTACGCAGTATTTT
>TRBV3-1|many|-|TRBJ2-3
CASSPKGTDTQYF
TGTGCCAGCAGCCCGAAGGGCACAGATACGCAGTATTTT
>TRBV5-6|many|-|TRBJ2-1
CASSLGWTYNEQFF
TGTGCCAGCAGCTTGGGTTGGACCTACAATGAGCAGTTCTTC
>TRBV30|many|-|TRBJ1-2
CAWSVGSYYGYTF
TGTGCCTGGAGTGTGGGCTCCTACTATGGCTACACCTTC
>TRBV7-9|-|-|TRBJ1-4
CASSPTSANEKLFF
TGTGCCAGCAGCCCCACCTCCGCCAATGAAAAACTGTTTTTT
>TRBV9|many|-|TRBJ2-7
CASSKGGFSYEQYF
TGTGCCAGCAGCAAGGGGGGATTCTCCTACGAGCAGTACTTC
>TRBV6-1|-|-|TRBJ2-7
CASSIRDSNYEQYF
TGTGCCAGCAGTATCCGGGACTCTAATTACGAGCAGTACTTC
>TRBV6-1|many|-|TRBJ1-1
CASSRRSSTEAFF
TGTGCCAGCAGCCGGAGATCTAGCACTGAAGCTTTCTTT
>TRBV5-1|-|-|TRBJ2-2
CASSLAAGYTGELFF
TGCGCCAGCAGCTTGGCCGCGGGCTACACCGGGGAGCTGTTTTTT
>TRBV6-1|many|TRBD1|TRBJ1-2
CASSEGPGQGYGYTF
TGTGCCAGCAGTGAAGGACCGGGACAGGGATATGGCTACACCTTC
>TRBV11-1|many|-|TRBJ2-7
CASSFLTAYSYEQYF
TGTGCCAGCAGCTTTTTAACAGCTTACTCCTACGAGCAGTACTTC
>TRBV2|many|-|TRBJ1-2
CASTPGDLLYGYTF
TGTGCCAGCACCCCCGGGGACCTCCTCTATGGCTACACCTTC
>TRBV27|many|-|TRBJ2-7
CASSLPGPRFYEQYF
TGTGCCAGCAGTCTCCCGGGACCTCGCTTCTACGAGCAGTACTTC
>TRBV10-3|many|TRBD2|TRBJ2-1
CAISESLASGDHNEQFF
TGTGCCATCAGTGAGTCTCTTGCTAGCGGAGACCACAATGAGCAGTTCTTC
>TRBV19|few|-|TRBJ1-2
CASKRISGYGYTF
TGTGCCAGTAAACGGATCAGCGGGTATGGCTACACCTTC
>TRBV7-9|many|-|TRBJ1-1
CASSSGQFEAFF
TGTGCCAGCAGCTCCGGACAGTTTGAAGCTTTCTTT
>TRBV29-1|-|TRBD1|TRBJ2-7
CSVRTGDETYSSYEQYF
TGCAGCGTGCGGACAGGGGACGAAACTTATTCCTCCTACGAGCAGTACTTC
>TRBV11-3|many|TRBD1|TRBJ2-7
CASSTRQGEDEQYF
TGTGCCAGCAGCACCAGACAGGGGGAGGACGAGCAGTACTTC
>TRBV20-1|many|-|TRBJ1-5
CSAGGTVASGPGNQPQHF
TGCAGTGCGGGGGGTACAGTAGCATCTGGTCCTGGCAATCAGCCCCAGCATTTT
>TRBV10-3|-|-|TRBJ1-1
CAISDSFVGQPEAFF
TGTGCCATCAGTGATTCGTTTGTCGGCCAGCCTGAAGCTTTCTTT
>TRBV2|many|TRBD2|TRBJ2-2
CASMGGRKTGELFF
TGTGCCAGCATGGGGGGGAGGAAAACCGGGGAGCTGTTTTTT
>TRBV20-1|many|-|TRBJ1-4
CSARDHSNEKLFF
TGCAGTGCTAGAGATCATAGCAATGAAAAACTGTTTTTT